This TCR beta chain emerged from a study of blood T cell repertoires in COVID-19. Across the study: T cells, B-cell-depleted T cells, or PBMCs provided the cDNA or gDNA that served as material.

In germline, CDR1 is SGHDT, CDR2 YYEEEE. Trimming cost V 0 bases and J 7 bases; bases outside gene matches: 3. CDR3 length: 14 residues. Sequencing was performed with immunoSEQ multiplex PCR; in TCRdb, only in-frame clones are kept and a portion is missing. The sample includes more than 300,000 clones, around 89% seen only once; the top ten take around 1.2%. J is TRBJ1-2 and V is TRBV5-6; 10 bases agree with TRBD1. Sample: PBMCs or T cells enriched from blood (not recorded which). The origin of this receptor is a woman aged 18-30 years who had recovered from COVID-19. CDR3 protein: CASSLVTGGSGYTF. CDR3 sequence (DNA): TGTGCCAGCAGCTTGGTGACAGGGGGCTCTGGCTACACCTTC.